This T cell receptor beta chain stems from a study of shared T cell receptors in the human thymus. Clones were read by immunoSEQ multiplex PCR, and TCRdb kept only the in-frame ones, dropping some. In the table there are roughly 700,000 clones, around 87% of which are singletons. V shed 4 bases, J shed 0 bases, and the junction held 4 bases outside the gene matches. The CDR3 runs to 17 residues. Germline values: CDR1 LGHNA, CDR2 YSLEER. These data were also reused for a study on human thymus T cells. As reported in that work: Serving as donors were healthy Finnish infants, each of whom was having open corrective surgery for congenital heart defects. Corrective heart surgery yielded resections, and these provided the thymus tissue. Apparent bias marked the V and J gene usage of thymic and blood repertoires. Reports from related research described highly overlapping thymic repertoires among unrelated individuals.

This clonotype was obtained from a boy under two years old with a congenital heart defect. The chain employs TRBV4-3 and TRBJ2-6, with 9 bases aligning to TRBD2. The material sequenced was thymocytes. The DNA for the CDR3 is TGCGCCAGCAGCCCCCGACTAGCGGACTCTGGGGCCAACGTCCTGACTTTC. It is translated as CASSPRLADSGANVLTF.